The present entry profiles one T cell receptor (beta chain) with its context. Its antigen is not known. The source of the sample is a study of cytomegalovirus exposure and HLA in healthy donors. J was trimmed by 5 bases and V by 0 bases; bases with no gene match: 5. This CDR3 is built from 15 residues. CDR1 SGHRS and CDR2 YFSETQ come from the germline V gene. PCR amplification relied on 60 Vbeta primers (plus 13 Jbeta primers). The assay was immunoSEQ multiplex PCR, and TCRdb's table has in-frame clones only and misses some. This table has 170,000 or so clones, about four fifths appearing once. General observations from the study: Cytomegalovirus status, reportedly, was diagnosed with high specificity and sensitivity by the classifier. Rarity characterized most TCR sequences, yet some public TCRs appeared in many donors. Associated with HLA alleles at 0.05 false discovery rate in a later analysis were about 17,000 TCR beta sequences. HLA restriction was apparent for most CMV-associated TCR beta chains in a later analysis.

The TCR comes from a woman aged 50 to 65 in good health and CMV-seropositive. The J gene is TRBJ1-2, the V gene TRBV5-1, with 9 bases fitting TRBD1. Input material: PBMCs. The CDR3 protein is CASSLGQGEGYGYTF. Here the CDR3 DNA reads TGCGCCAGCAGCTTGGGACAGGGGGAAGGGTATGGCTACACCTTC.